Shown below are 14 T cell receptor beta chains from a single sample sequenced in a study of Tregs in tolerant kidney transplant recipients. Clones were read by immunoSEQ multiplex PCR, and TCRdb kept only the in-frame ones, dropping some. The sample has 50,000 to 75,000 clones, roughly 88% seen once. Sample: Tregs from blood, taken before the transplant. These receptors originate from a human donor who received a combined kidney and bone marrow transplant.

The J gene is TRBJ2-5, the V gene TRBV10-2; D possibly corresponds to TRBD2 (6 bases). The CDR3 sequence is 14 residues long. V was shortened by 0 bases and J by 5 bases, with 10 bases between the two germline ends. CDR1 and CDR2 (germline): WSHSY, SAAADI. The CDR3 sequence: CASSESTSWETQYF. The CDR3 region has the DNA TGCGCCAGCAGTGAGTCCACTAGCTGGGAGACCCAGTACTTC.

V usage is TRBV9 and J usage is TRBJ1-1; 11 bases line up with TRBD1. Germline values: CDR1 SGDLS, CDR2 YYNGEE. The CDR3 loop spans 15 amino acids. V was pared by 0 bases and J by 4 bases, with 2 bases of the junction left unmatched. CDR3 amino acids: CASSVDGTGGTEAFF. The CDR3 coding sequence is TGTGCCAGCAGCGTAGACGGGACAGGGGGCACTGAAGCTTTCTTT.

The chain couples TRBV7-2 to TRBJ2-1; D is tentatively TRBD1 or TRBD2 (5 bases each). The CDR3 totals 15 residues. The ends were cut back, 7 bases at V and 7 bases at J, with 20 bases in the middle. Germline V lookup: CDR1 SGHTA, CDR2 FQGNSA. CDR3 sequence: CASTPERGVTNEQFF. Written as DNA, the CDR3 is TGTGCCAGCACCCCGGAGAGGGGTGTAACGAATGAGCAGTTCTTC.

The chain combines TRBV7-2 with TRBJ1-2; D is perhaps TRBD1 (6 bases). The germline gives CDR1 SGHTA, CDR2 FQGNSA. The V end lost 5 bases, the J end lost 7 bases, and 11 bases lay between the germline ends. CDR3 size: 12 residues. CDR3 sequence: CASSAGGPGYTF. CDR3 DNA sequence: TGTGCCAGCAGCGCGGGGGGGCCTGGCTACACCTTC.

The chain couples TRBV19 to TRBJ2-5; no definite D call. Germline loops: CDR1 LNHDA, CDR2 SQIVND (reference sequence). The germline V and J ends were trimmed by 1 base and 2 bases, with 14 bases remaining between them. This CDR3 is built from 16 residues. The CDR3 nucleotides read TGTGCCAGTAGTATAGGCAAGGTGAGTGGGCAAGAGACCCAGTACTTC. Its translation is CASSIGKVSGQETQYF.

The chain carries TRBV29-1 and TRBJ2-5; a possible D gene is TRBD1 (8 bases). The CDR3 spans 12 residues. CDR1 and CDR2 from the germline V gene are SQVTM and ANQGSEA. Trimming left V 5 bases short and J 5 bases short, with 12 bases between. This CDR3 is CSVSQGGETQYF. In DNA, the CDR3 is TGCAGCGTTTCACAGGGGGGGGAGACCCAGTACTTC.

The chain combines TRBV29-1 with TRBJ2-5; D is unresolved. This CDR3 region has 11 residues. V was clipped by 6 bases and J by 4 bases, with 9 bases between them. CDR1 and CDR2 (germline): SQVTM, ANQGSEA. The CDR3: CSVAGLETQYF. The CDR3 DNA reads as TGCAGCGTCGCCGGTCTAGAGACCCAGTACTTC.

J is TRBJ1-2 and V is TRBV7-2, with D perhaps matching TRBD1 (5 bases). CDR3 length: 15 residues. Germline CDR1 is SGHTA and CDR2 is FQGNSA. V lost 5 bases and J 7 bases, leaving 20 bases between the germline ends. CDR3 in amino acids: CASSPPGSRDRGYTF. The CDR3 DNA sequence: TGTGCCAGCAGCCCCCCCGGTTCCAGGGACCGTGGCTACACCTTC.

In its sample, this clone was seen a few times. The chain links TRBV18 to TRBJ1-4; no clear D. CDR1 and CDR2 (germline): KGHSH, LQKENI. CDR3 length: 16 amino acids. Trimming shortened V by 3 bases and J by 7 bases, and 18 bases separated the two germline ends. CDR3 amino acids: CASSPPGMRRSEKLFF. DNA of the CDR3: TGTGCCAGCTCACCCCCAGGAATGAGAAGAAGTGAAAAACTGTTTTTT.

This rearrangement joins TRBV10-2 to TRBJ1-1, with unresolved D. The germline V and J ends were trimmed by 2 bases and 4 bases, with 8 bases remaining between them. Germline lookup yields CDR1 WSHSY and CDR2 SAAADI. The CDR3 is made up of 13 amino acids. CDR3 region: CASSEAGGTEAFF. The CDR3 DNA reads TGCGCCAGCAGTGAGGCGGGCGGCACTGAAGCTTTCTTT.

J is TRBJ2-3 and V is TRBV11-2, with D possibly being TRBD2 (5 bases). V was cut by 4 bases and J by 3 bases, with 17 bases left in between. Germline CDR1 and CDR2: SGHAT and FQNNGV. CDR3 length equals 16 residues. This CDR3 is CASSSSPGSWTDTQYF. In DNA form, the CDR3 reads TGTGCCAGCAGCTCCTCCCCGGGATCATGGACAGATACGCAGTATTTT.

The rearrangement links TRBV18 to TRBJ2-3; no definite D call. Trimming left V 0 bases short and J 0 bases short, with 4 bases between. The CDR3 totals 14 residues. CDR1 and CDR2 (germline): KGHSH, LQKENI. In nucleotides, the CDR3 is TGTGCCAGCTCACCACCGCCCAGCACAGATACGCAGTATTTT. Translating gives CASSPPPSTDTQYF. The variable domain in full, completed from reference TRBV18 and TRBJ2-3, reads NAGVMQNPRHLVRRRGQEARLRCSPMKGHSHVYWYRQLPEEGLKFMVYLQKENIIDESGMPKERFSAEFPKEGPSILRIQQVVRGDSAAYFCASSPPPSTDTQYFGPGTRLTVL.

This clone has more than one count but fewer than ten. The chain recombines TRBV28 with TRBJ2-1; TRBD2 matches 7 bases. Germline V gives CDR1 MDHEN, CDR2 SYDVKM. V trimming: 2 bases; J trimming: 2 bases; junction bases outside the gene matches: 6. The CDR3 length is 16 residues. In nucleotides, the CDR3 is TGTGCCAGCAGTTTACCACCGGGACTAACCTACAATGAGCAGTTCTTC. The encoded protein is CASSLPPGLTYNEQFF.

The chain carries TRBV4-1 and TRBJ2-5, with 9 bases lining up with TRBD1. V was clipped by 3 bases and J by 4 bases; unmatched bases: 9. The CDR3 sequence is 16 residues long. Per germline, CDR1 MGHRA and CDR2 YSYEKL. CDR3 sequence: CASSHLVNRGRETQYF. The CDR3 DNA reads TGCGCCAGCAGCCATTTGGTCAACAGGGGGCGAGAGACCCAGTACTTC.